Shown below are 20 T cell receptor beta chains from a single sample sequenced in a study of T cell responses to AZD1222 COVID-19 vaccine. Assay used: immunoSEQ multiplex PCR; TCRdb lists only in-frame clones, some missing. The table shows fewer than 90,000 clones, with more than 70% occurring only once. The sample here was peripheral blood, taken 28 days after the second AZD1222 dose. The receptors shown here come from an adult who received the AZD1222 COVID-19 vaccine.

The V gene is TRBV9, the J gene TRBJ2-7; 10 positions match TRBD2. The CDR3 is 15 residues long. Germline trimming cut 4 bases from V and 4 bases from J; bases unmatched to any gene: 8. The germline V gene has CDR1 SGDLS and CDR2 YYNGEE. The CDR3 coding sequence is TGTGCCAGCAGCCCCCTCCCGACTAGCGGGTACGAGCAGTACTTC. Its translation is CASSPLPTSGYEQYF.

The genes are TRBV4-1 and TRBJ1-1, with D maybe TRBD1 (5 bases). Germline V lookup: CDR1 MGHRA, CDR2 YSYEKL. The length of the CDR3 is 14 residues. V dropped 3 bases and J dropped 5 bases, with 13 bases sitting between them. The CDR3 nucleotides are TGCGCCAGCAGCCACGCAGGGAAGAGGACTGAAGCTTTCTTT. This codes for CASSHAGKRTEAFF.

The chain has TRBV28 and TRBJ2-1; 7 bases agree with TRBD2. Germline V CDR1 and CDR2: MDHEN, SYDVKM. This CDR3 is built from 13 residues. After removal of 8 bases from V and 6 bases from J, the junction contained 7 bases not matched to a gene. CDR3 sequence reads: CASVTSPSNEQFF. The CDR3, as DNA: TGTGCCAGCGTGACTAGCCCCTCCAATGAGCAGTTCTTC. Full variable domain (remainder filled in from reference TRBV28 and TRBJ2-1): DVKVTQSSRYLVKRTGEKVFLECVQDMDHENMFWYRQDPGLGLRLIYFSYDVKMKEKGDIPEGYSVSREKKERFSLILESASTNQTSMYLCASVTSPSNEQFFGPGTRLTVL.

The chain combines TRBV29-1 with TRBJ2-2; 8 nucleotides agree with TRBD1. The CDR3 runs to 14 residues. Germline V gene lookup returns CDR1 SQVTM and CDR2 ANQGSEA. With 5 bases clipped from V and 4 bases from J, the junction kept 6 bases outside the gene matches. The CDR3 coding sequence is TGCAGCGTTCGGACAGGGTCCATCACCGGGGAGCTGTTTTTT. As protein: CSVRTGSITGELFF.

This clone has more than one count but fewer than ten. This CDR3 reads CASSSWTSGYYEQYF. The CDR3 DNA follows: TGTGCCAGCAGTTCCTGGACTAGCGGGTATTACGAGCAGTACTTC. The chain joins TRBV6-6 to TRBJ2-7, with 11 bases matching TRBD2. Trimming took 4 bases from V and 4 from J; bases not matched to a gene: 6. Germline V gene data show CDR1 as MNHNY and CDR2 as SVGAGI (reference sequence). The length of the CDR3 is 15 residues.

V and J are TRBV10-2 and TRBJ1-1; possibly TRBD1 for D (6 bases). V was clipped by 6 bases and J by 4 bases, with 15 bases between them. The V gene's germline CDR1 is WSHSY and CDR2 SAAADI. The CDR3 contains 14 residues. The CDR3, as DNA: TGCGCCAGCAGATCAGGGGCCATTGGCACTGAAGCTTTCTTT. Translating it yields CASRSGAIGTEAFF.

This chain links TRBV6-4 with TRBJ1-4, with 10 bases aligning to TRBD1. Germline-derived CDR1 and CDR2 are MRHNA and SNTAGT. The CDR3 totals 15 residues. The V segment lost 3 bases and the J segment 4 bases; nucleotides outside the gene matches: 2. The CDR3 DNA is TGTGCCAGCAGTGAAGGACAGGGGGATAATGAAAAACTGTTTTTT. Its protein is CASSEGQGDNEKLFF.

Note on this clone: The sample has other DNA sequences that encode this CDR3 too. This sequence joins TRBV29-1 and TRBJ2-1, with a weak D call TRBD2 (6 bases). In germline, CDR1 is SQVTM, CDR2 ANQGSEA. The CDR3 sequence is 11 residues long. The V and J ends lost 7 bases and 8 bases respectively, with 12 bases between them. CDR3 DNA sequence: TGCAGCGGAGGACTACAGGATGAGCAGTTCTTC. Translating gives CSGGLQDEQFF.

The V gene is TRBV6-4, the J gene TRBJ2-1, with 10 nucleotides matching TRBD2. Germline V CDR1 and CDR2: MRHNA, SNTAGT. V was pared by 6 bases and J by 2 bases, with 4 bases of the junction left unmatched. The CDR3 length is 15 residues. CDR3: CASRRTSGTYNEQFF. CDR3 DNA sequence: TGTGCCAGCAGACGGACTAGCGGCACCTACAATGAGCAGTTCTTC.

The chain couples TRBV24-1 to TRBJ2-3; possibly TRBD2 for D (6 bases). The germline V gene encodes CDR1 KGHDR and CDR2 SFDVKD. This CDR3 is built from 17 residues. The V gene lost 0 bases and the J gene lost 6 bases, with 18 bases spanning the gap. The CDR3, as DNA: TGTGCCACCAGTGATTTGCCGCGGGGTAGCGGTGGGGATACGCAGTATTTT. This translates into CATSDLPRGSGGDTQYF.

J is TRBJ2-7 and V is TRBV5-1; D perhaps matches TRBD2 (5 bases). Trimming took 0 bases from V and 5 from J, leaving 15 bases between them. The CDR3 extends over 15 amino acids. Germline V gene data show CDR1 as SGHRS and CDR2 as YFSETQ. Here the CDR3 DNA reads TGCGCCAGCAGCTTGGGTGGACTGGATTCCCACGAGCAGTACTTC. Translated: CASSLGGLDSHEQYF.

The chain combines TRBV2 with TRBJ2-5; 7 positions match TRBD2. Per germline, CDR1 SNHLY and CDR2 FYNNEI. V dropped 4 bases and J dropped 1; count of bases not matched to a gene: 0. This CDR3 comprises 13 residues. CDR3 bases: TGTGCCAGCAGTGCGGGGGGCCAAGAGACCCAGTACTTC. It yields the protein CASSAGGQETQYF.

This chain uses TRBV7-2 with TRBJ1-2; TRBD1 might be the D (5 bases). Germline CDR1 is SGHTA and CDR2 is FQGNSA. V was cut by 1 base and J by 3 bases, with 12 bases left in between. The CDR3 spans 15 residues. In nucleotides, the CDR3 is TGTGCCAGCAGCTTAGAGATCCGGGGCGACTATGGCTACACCTTC. It encodes CASSLEIRGDYGYTF.

The gene calls are TRBV18 and TRBJ2-2; D might be TRBD1 or TRBD2, each matching 5 bases. V lost 3 bases, J lost 2 bases, and 16 bases lay in between. Looked up from germline, CDR1 is KGHSH and CDR2 is LQKENI. This CDR3 spans 17 amino acids. The CDR3 DNA follows: TGTGCCAGCTCACCTCGCGCCGGGACCCTAAACACCGGGGAGCTGTTTTTT. Translation: CASSPRAGTLNTGELFF. The full variable domain, rest sourced from reference TRBV18 and TRBJ2-2, is NAGVMQNPRHLVRRRGQEARLRCSPMKGHSHVYWYRQLPEEGLKFMVYLQKENIIDESGMPKERFSAEFPKEGPSILRIQQVVRGDSAAYFCASSPRAGTLNTGELFFGEGSRLTVL.

This rearrangement joins TRBV4-1 to TRBJ1-5, with TRBD1 identical over 9 bases. Germline V gene data show CDR1 as MGHRA and CDR2 as YSYEKL. The CDR3 is made up of 18 amino acids. V lost 2 bases to trimming and J lost 0 bases; unmatched junction nucleotides: 8. The chain's CDR3 is CASSQTQTGGYSNQPQHF. For the CDR3, the DNA is TGCGCCAGCAGCCAAACCCAGACAGGGGGATATAGCAATCAGCCCCAGCATTTT.

The V call is TRBV19, the J call TRBJ1-2; D gene uncertain. The CDR3 has 14 residues. The germline CDR1 and CDR2 sequences are LNHDA and SQIVND (reference sequence). Trimming cost V 3 bases and J 0 bases, with 8 bases left between them. The CDR3 DNA is TGTGCCAGTAGTATCGCGGCTTCTAACTATGGCTACACCTTC. Protein sequence: CASSIAASNYGYTF.

The chain has TRBV5-1 and TRBJ2-7; TRBD1 matches 10 bases. Germline V CDR1 and CDR2: SGHRS, YFSETQ. This CDR3 has 15 amino acids. V shed 4 bases and J 3 bases; nucleotides not matched to a gene: 7. The CDR3 is CASSDRGPPYYEQYF. The CDR3 DNA is TGCGCCAGCAGCGACAGGGGGCCCCCCTACTACGAGCAGTACTTC.

V gene TRBV21-1 combines with J gene TRBJ1-4. TRBV21-1 is recorded as a pseudogene. The CDR3 runs to 15 residues. The DNA of the CDR3 is TGTGCCAGCAGCAAAGGGTGGCGGCTTAATGAAAAACTGTTTTTT. Translation gives CASSKGWRLNEKLFF.

The chain carries TRBV18 and TRBJ1-4; perhaps TRBD1 as D (5 bases). Trimming took off 6 bases at V and 3 bases at J, with 14 bases between the two ends. Germline CDR1 reads KGHSH; CDR2 reads LQKENI. The CDR3 is 15 amino acids. The CDR3: CASSLEGLPNEKLFF. The CDR3 nucleotides read TGTGCCAGCTCCTTGGAGGGGCTTCCTAATGAAAAACTGTTTTTT.

This chain joins TRBV2 and TRBJ2-2; D gene ambiguous. Germline V gene data show CDR1 as SNHLY and CDR2 as FYNNEI. The germline V and J ends were trimmed by 5 bases and 6 bases, with 7 bases remaining between them. This CDR3 spans 12 amino acids. CDR3 residues: CASSIGPGELFF. The CDR3 DNA reads as TGTGCCAGCAGTATAGGGCCCGGGGAGCTGTTTTTT.